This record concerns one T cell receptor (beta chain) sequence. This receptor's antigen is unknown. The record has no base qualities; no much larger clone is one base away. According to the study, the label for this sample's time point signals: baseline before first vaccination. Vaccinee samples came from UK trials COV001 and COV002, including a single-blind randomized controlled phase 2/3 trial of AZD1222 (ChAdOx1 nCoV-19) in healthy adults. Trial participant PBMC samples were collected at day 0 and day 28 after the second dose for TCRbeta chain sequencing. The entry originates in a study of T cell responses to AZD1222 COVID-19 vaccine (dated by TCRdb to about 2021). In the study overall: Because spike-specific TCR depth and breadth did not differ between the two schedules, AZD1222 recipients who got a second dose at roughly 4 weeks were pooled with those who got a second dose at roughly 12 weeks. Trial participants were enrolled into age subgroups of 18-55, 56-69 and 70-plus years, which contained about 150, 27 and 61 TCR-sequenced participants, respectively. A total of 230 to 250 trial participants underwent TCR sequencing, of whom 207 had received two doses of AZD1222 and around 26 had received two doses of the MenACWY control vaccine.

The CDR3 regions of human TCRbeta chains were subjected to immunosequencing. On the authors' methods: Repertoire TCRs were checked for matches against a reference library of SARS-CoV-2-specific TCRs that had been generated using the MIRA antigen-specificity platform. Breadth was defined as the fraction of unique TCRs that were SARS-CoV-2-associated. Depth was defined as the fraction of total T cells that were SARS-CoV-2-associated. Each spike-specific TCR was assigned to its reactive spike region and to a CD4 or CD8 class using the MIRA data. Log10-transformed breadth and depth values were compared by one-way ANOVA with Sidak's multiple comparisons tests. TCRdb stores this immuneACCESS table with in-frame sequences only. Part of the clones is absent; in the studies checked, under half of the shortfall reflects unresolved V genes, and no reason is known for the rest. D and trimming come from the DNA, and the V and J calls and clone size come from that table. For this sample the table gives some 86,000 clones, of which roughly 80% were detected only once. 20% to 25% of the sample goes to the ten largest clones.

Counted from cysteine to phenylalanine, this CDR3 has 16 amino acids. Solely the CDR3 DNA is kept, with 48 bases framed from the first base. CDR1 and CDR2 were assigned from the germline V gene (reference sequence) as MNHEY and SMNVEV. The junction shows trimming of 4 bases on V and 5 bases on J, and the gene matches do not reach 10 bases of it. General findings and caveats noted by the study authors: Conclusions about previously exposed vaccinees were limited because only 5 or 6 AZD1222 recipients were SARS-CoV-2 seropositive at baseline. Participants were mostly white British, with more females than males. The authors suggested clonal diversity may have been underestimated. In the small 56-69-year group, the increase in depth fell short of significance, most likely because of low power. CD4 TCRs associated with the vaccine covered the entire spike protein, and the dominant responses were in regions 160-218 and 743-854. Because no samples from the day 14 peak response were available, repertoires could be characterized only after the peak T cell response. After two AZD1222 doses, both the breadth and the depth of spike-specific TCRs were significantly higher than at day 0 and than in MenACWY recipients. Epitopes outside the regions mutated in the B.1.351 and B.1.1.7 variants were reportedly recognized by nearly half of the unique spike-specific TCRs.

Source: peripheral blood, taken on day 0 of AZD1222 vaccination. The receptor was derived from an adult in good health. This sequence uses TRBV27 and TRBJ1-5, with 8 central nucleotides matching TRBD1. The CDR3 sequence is CASSSRWGQVDQPQHF. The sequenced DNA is TGTGCCAGCAGTTCAAGATGGGGACAGGTCGATCAGCCCCAGCATTTT.